This T cell receptor beta chain stems from a study of regulatory T cells (dated by TCRdb to 2017 to 2018). Looking at the study overall: The study compared T-cell receptor beta repertoires of sorted regulatory, conventional CD4+ and CD8+ T cells in CD3G-deficient patients with those in healthy controls. The study at large found these results: Restricted unique TRB V-J pairs and skewed V and J gene usage were observed in patient repertoires, most markedly in regulatory T cells. Hydrophobic residues at CDR3 positions 6 and 7 were enriched in conventional CD4+ T cells from CD3G-deficient patients, which suggests more self-reactive specificities.

As concerns this clone: Its antigen is unknown. No base qualities exist here, and no much larger clone lies one base off it.

In the multiplex PCR, 52 forward TRBV primers and 13 reverse TRBJ primers were used, and assay-based and computational corrections were applied for amplification bias. Within the immunoSEQ assay, multiplex PCR amplified rearranged TRB loci from genomic DNA. An Illumina HiSeq platform was used to sequence the TRB amplicons. Concerning the study's data processing: Custom algorithms error-filtered the raw sequences and aligned them to reference gene sequences, after which the immunoSEQ online tools were used for analysis. Frequencies of productive and nonproductive TRB rearrangements were evaluated among both unique and total sequences. Assessment of potential self-reactivity relied on the hydrophobicity of positions 6 and 7 in the TRB CDR3, along with their amino acid composition. Prism software was used to run t tests, Mann-Whitney tests or two-way ANOVA for comparisons between groups. Drawn from immuneACCESS, this table holds only the in-frame rearrangements with V and J called that TCRdb kept. Clones are partly lost; checked studies trace under half to an unresolved V gene and leave the rest unexplained. From that table come the V and J calls and clone size; the DNA was used to work out D and trimming. The sample table holds tens of thousands of clones, of which 70% to 90% were seen once. The ten top clones hold 1.3% of the sample.

Evidence of autoimmunity was found in all CD3G-deficient patients, and more severe autoimmunity was observed in two of the patients. At the time of testing, the patients were between 2 and 39 years old, and their CD4+ and CD8+ T cells had reduced naive proportions and increased memory proportions. CD4+ cells were FACS-sorted into CD25-high CD127-low regulatory T cells and CD25-low CD127-high conventional CD4+ T cells. The patient group comprised roughly 6 individuals with CD3G deficiency. An international network of physicians spanning the United States, Europe and Asia provided the patient samples and clinical data. Peripheral blood mononuclear cells were isolated by Ficoll density separation. CDR1 and CDR2 are read off the germline V gene (reference sequence) as DFQATT and SNEGSKA. V is shortened by 3 bases, J by 5 bases, and the region joining them spans 3 bases. The CDR3, from cysteine to phenylalanine, totals 10 residues. The only DNA kept is the CDR3, 30 bases in frame from the first base.

The TCR originated in a child aged 10-17 years with CD3G deficiency. Sequenced sample: conventional CD4+ T cells sorted from blood. The chain is assembled from TRBV20-1 and TRBJ2-3; the D gene cannot be named for sure. The CDR3 protein is CSASLDTQYF. The DNA reads as follows: TGCAGTGCTAGTTTAGATACGCAGTATTTT.